The 23 T cell receptor beta chains listed next were all sequenced from one sample in a study of shared T cell receptors in the human thymus. Data came from immunoSEQ multiplex PCR; TCRdb stores just in-frame clones and leaves some out. The data show about 660,000 clones, 80% to 90% seen once. These same data were also listed under a study on human thymus T cells.

Sequencing used thymocytes. The receptors shown here come from a boy under two years old with a congenital heart defect.

The chain's CDR3 is CASSGYRGTDTQYF. The CDR3 DNA sequence: TGTGCCAGCAGTGGTTACAGGGGGACAGATACGCAGTATTTT. The chain joins TRBV2 to TRBJ2-3; 8 bases agree with TRBD1. This CDR3 is 14 amino acids long. After removal of 4 bases from V and 3 bases from J, the junction contained 3 bases not matched to a gene. Germline CDR1 SNHLY, CDR2 FYNNEI.

V is TRBV9 and J is TRBJ2-3; TRBD1 matches at 7 bases. The J segment lost 4 bases and the V segment lost 0 bases, leaving 8 bases of the junction unmatched. Germline V gene data show CDR1 as SGDLS and CDR2 as YYNGEE. CDR3 length equals 16 residues. Here the CDR3 reads CASSVEVTGTPDTQYF. In DNA form, the CDR3 reads TGTGCCAGCAGCGTAGAAGTGACAGGGACCCCAGATACGCAGTATTTT.

This clone was seen only once. The rearrangement joins TRBV27 to TRBJ1-5; 7 bases fit TRBD1. Trimming at V came to 2 bases and at J to 6 bases, leaving 25 bases not matched to a gene. This CDR3 spans 21 amino acids. Germline loops: CDR1 MNHEY, CDR2 SMNVEV (reference sequence). The CDR3 protein is CASSLTGPSRGRVYRGQPQHF. In DNA, the CDR3 is TGTGCCAGCAGTTTAACGGGGCCGAGTAGGGGGCGAGTCTACAGGGGTCAGCCCCAGCATTTT.

The chain couples TRBV15 to TRBJ2-2; maybe TRBD2 (7 bases). In germline, CDR1 is LNHNV, CDR2 YYDKDF (reference sequence). The CDR3 runs to 16 residues. The V end lost 0 bases, the J end lost 4 bases, and 12 bases lay between the germline ends. The CDR3 bases are TGTGCCACCAGCAGAGATATGAGGGGGGGCACCGGGGAGCTGTTTTTT. Protein sequence: CATSRDMRGGTGELFF. The full variable domain, completed using reference TRBV15 and TRBJ2-2, is DAMVIQNPRYQVTQFGKPVTLSCSQTLNHNVMYWYQQKSSQAPKLLFHYYDKDFNNEADTPDNFQSRRPNTSFCFLDIRSPGLGDTAMYLCATSRDMRGGTGELFFGEGSRLTVL.

The DNA of the CDR3 is TGTGCCAGCAGGGGCCGGACAGGGAGTTTCTACGAGCAGTACTTC. Protein: CASRGRTGSFYEQYF. V is TRBV28 and J is TRBJ2-7; 8 bases line up with TRBD1. The CDR3 totals 15 residues. With V trimmed by 6 bases and J by 3 bases, 10 bases remained unmatched. Germline CDR1 and CDR2: MDHEN and SYDVKM.

The chain recombines TRBV9 with TRBJ2-3; TRBD2 might be the D (5 bases). The germline gives CDR1 SGDLS, CDR2 YYNGEE. Trimming took off 0 bases at V and 6 bases at J, with 5 bases between the two ends. This CDR3 has 12 amino acids. CDR3: CASSVGRDTQYF. Here the CDR3 DNA reads TGTGCCAGCAGCGTAGGGAGGGATACGCAGTATTTT. Variable domain in full (rest from reference TRBV9 and TRBJ2-3): DSGVTQTPKHLITATGQRVTLRCSPRSGDLSVYWYQQSLDQGLQFLIQYYNGEERAKGNILERFSAQQFPDLHSELNLSSLELGDSALYFCASSVGRDTQYFGPGTRLTVL.

The chain couples TRBV19 to TRBJ1-4; a possible D gene is TRBD1 (5 bases). Trimming removed 2 bases at V and 8 bases at J, with 18 bases between. The CDR3 runs to 16 residues. The germline gives CDR1 LNHDA, CDR2 SQIVND (reference sequence). Written as DNA, the CDR3 is TGTGCCAGTAGTATAAGTGGCGGAGGGGAGGACGAAAAACTGTTTTTT. Its translation is CASSISGGGEDEKLFF.

The V gene is TRBV28, the J gene TRBJ1-1, with D possibly being TRBD1 (6 bases). The CDR3 sequence is 14 residues long. The V gene's germline CDR1 is MDHEN and CDR2 SYDVKM. Between the trimmed V and J ends, which lost 5 bases and 11 bases, there was a span of 21 bases. CDR3 nucleotides: TGTGCCAGCAGTCCTAAGAGGGAGGGGGAGGGGGCTTTCTTT. Translated, it gives CASSPKREGEGAFF.

This clone has a single count. V is TRBV10-1 and J is TRBJ2-7, with D perhaps TRBD2 (5 bases). Looked up from germline, CDR1 is WNHNN and CDR2 is SYGVQD (reference sequence). This CDR3 has 13 amino acids. Trimming removed 5 bases at V and 5 bases at J, with 13 bases between. The CDR3 bases are TGCGCCAGCAGTCGCGAACTAGGCCACGAGCAGTACTTC. Amino acids: CASSRELGHEQYF.

The chain has TRBV28 and TRBJ1-5, with D unresolved. Between the trimmed V and J ends, which lost 5 bases and 9 bases, there was a span of 20 bases. The CDR3 has 15 amino acids. Per the germline V gene, CDR1 is MDHEN and CDR2 is SYDVKM. The CDR3 DNA is TGTGCCAGCAGTCCTTCCTACACGGAGAGAGGGCCCCAGCATTTT. It yields the protein CASSPSYTERGPQHF. The entire variable domain, with the rest obtained from reference TRBV28 and TRBJ1-5, is as follows: DVKVTQSSRYLVKRTGEKVFLECVQDMDHENMFWYRQDPGLGLRLIYFSYDVKMKEKGDIPEGYSVSREKKERFSLILESASTNQTSMYLCASSPSYTERGPQHFGDGTRLSIL.

In this sample, this clone turned up once. The chain employs TRBV4-2 and TRBJ2-2; the match to TRBD2 covers 9 bases. The CDR3 length is 16 residues. Germline lookup yields CDR1 LGHNA and CDR2 YNFKEQ. V gave up 2 bases and J gave up 5 bases; unmatched junction bases: 6. For the CDR3, the DNA is TGTGCCAGCAGCCAACACAGGGCGGGAGGGACCGGGGAGCTGTTTTTT. Translating it yields CASSQHRAGGTGELFF.

The rearrangement joins TRBV5-1 to TRBJ1-4, with 9 bases identical to TRBD1. J was trimmed by 6 bases and V by 3 bases; bases with no gene match: 18. This CDR3 comprises 19 residues. CDR1 SGHRS and CDR2 YFSETQ come from the germline V gene. The CDR3 nucleotides are TGCGCCAGCAGCTCCGATAACAGGGGGCGACGAAACATTGATGAAAAACTGTTTTTT. This codes for CASSSDNRGRRNIDEKLFF.

The chain recombines TRBV5-1 with TRBJ1-2; D perhaps matches TRBD1 (5 bases). The CDR3 runs to 15 residues. Germline V gene sequence: CDR1 SGHRS, CDR2 YFSETQ. V lost 0 bases, J lost 2 bases, and 11 bases lay in between. CDR3 sequence: CASSLEWGDNYGYTF. CDR3 nucleotide sequence: TGCGCCAGCAGCTTGGAGTGGGGGGACAACTATGGCTACACCTTC.

The rearrangement links TRBV4-3 to TRBJ1-4; a weak D match, TRBD1 (6 bases). Germline assignment: CDR1 LGHNA and CDR2 YSLEER. Trimming stripped 4 bases from V and 3 bases from J, with 12 bases between. CDR3 size: 15 residues. The CDR3 DNA reads TGCGCCAGCAGCCGAGGGGGGGGGTCTAATGAAAAACTGTTTTTT. Translating it yields CASSRGGGSNEKLFF.

As DNA, the CDR3 is TGTGCCACCAGCAACTTAGTAGCCGGGGGATTCCCCTACGAGCAGTACTTC. This gives the protein CATSNLVAGGFPYEQYF. J is TRBJ2-7 and V is TRBV15; D is possibly TRBD2 (6 bases). The CDR3 runs 17 residues. CDR1 is LNHNV, CDR2 YYDKDF, per germline (reference sequence). Trimming stripped 4 bases from V and 2 bases from J, with 21 bases between.

This rearrangement joins TRBV6-5 to TRBJ2-7; D is perhaps TRBD2 (6 bases). The germline CDR1 and CDR2 sequences are MNHEY and SVGAGI. Trimming took off 8 bases at V and 3 bases at J, with 14 bases between the two ends. CDR3 size: 13 residues. The CDR3 here is CASPKEGDYEQYF. DNA for the CDR3: TGTGCCAGCCCTAAGGAGGGAGACTACGAGCAGTACTTC.

This clone was counted a single time. The chain couples TRBV15 to TRBJ2-4, with a weak D call TRBD2 (6 bases). The CDR3 is 15 residues long. The germline gives CDR1 LNHNV, CDR2 YYDKDF (reference sequence). The ends were cut back, 0 bases at V and 6 bases at J, with 12 bases in the middle. CDR3 sequence reads: CATSRDRGLPNIQYF. For the CDR3, the DNA is TGTGCCACCAGCAGAGATCGTGGACTACCAAACATTCAGTACTTC.

The V and J genes are TRBV5-6 and TRBJ2-3; TRBD2 is a possible D gene (5 bases). The CDR3 is 14 amino acids. Trimming took 1 base from V and 2 from J, leaving 8 bases between them. Germline values: CDR1 SGHDT, CDR2 YYEEEE. For the CDR3, the DNA is TGTGCCAGCAGCTTGTGGACTTACACAGATACGCAGTATTTT. It is translated as CASSLWTYTDTQYF.

The chain carries TRBV4-3 and TRBJ1-6; a possible D gene is TRBD1 (5 bases). The CDR3 sequence is 16 residues long. V was clipped by 4 bases and J by 6 bases, with 16 bases between them. Per germline, CDR1 LGHNA and CDR2 YSLEER. DNA of the CDR3: TGCGCCAGCAGCCCAAGCCCAGGGCCCCTTAATTCACCCCTCCACTTT. Translating gives CASSPSPGPLNSPLHF.

The rearrangement links TRBV23-1 to TRBJ2-2, with 7 bases identical to TRBD1. TRBV23-1 is sorted into the ORF group, with uncertain function. This CDR3 contains 19 residues. V shed 0 bases, J shed 0 bases, and the junction held 10 bases outside the gene matches. CDR3 DNA sequence: TGCGCCAGCAGTCAATCAGGCGGTAGGGGGCCAGCGAACACCGGGGAGCTGTTTTTT. Translated: CASSQSGGRGPANTGELFF.

As concerns this clone: Distinct nucleotide sequences in the sample also encode this CDR3. CDR3 sequence: CASSIPQGTDTQYF. In DNA, the CDR3 is TGTGCCAGTAGTATACCACAGGGGACAGATACGCAGTATTTT. The rearrangement joins TRBV19 to TRBJ2-3; 7 bases map to TRBD1. The CDR3 is 14 amino acids. Germline V gene data show CDR1 as LNHDA and CDR2 as SQIVND (reference sequence). The junction had 2 bases not matched to a gene; V was cut back by 2 bases and J by 3 bases.

The chain combines TRBV4-3 with TRBJ2-3; maybe TRBD1 (5 bases). Germline V gene data show CDR1 as LGHNA and CDR2 as YSLEER. The CDR3 covers 14 residues. The V end was cut by 4 bases, the J end by 4 bases, with 12 bases between. The CDR3 nucleotides read TGCGCCAGCAGCCCCCAGGGATCCTCAGATACGCAGTATTTT. Encoded protein: CASSPQGSSDTQYF.

CDR3 sequence reads: CASSPPGLVNEQFF. CDR3 sequence (DNA): TGTGCCAGTAGCCCGCCGGGACTAGTGAATGAGCAGTTCTTC. The V and J genes are TRBV19 and TRBJ2-1, with 8 nucleotides matching TRBD2. The V gene end was trimmed by 6 bases and the J gene end by 7 bases; junction bases not matched to a gene: 8. The CDR3 is made up of 14 amino acids. Germline-derived CDR1 and CDR2 are LNHDA and SQIVND (reference sequence).